Listed below are T cell receptor beta chains from one sample, sequenced in a study of type 1 regulatory T cells. In TCRdb, the reads were re-called with MiXCR into one record per CDR3 protein. This table holds under 85,000 distinct CDR3 sequences, around 49% found once. No antigens are known for them. The sample was cultured non-Tr1 T cells, either the whole culture or a sorted T cell fraction (not recorded which). These receptor sequences come from a human donor in good health. Each CDR3 is given with its conserved first and last residue. The D gene is left open where the match is weak. Clone size is stated in some rows and not others, as once, few, many or a class when expanded.

j_call,d_call,clone_size,v_call,cdr3_nt,cdr3_aa
TRBJ1-2,-,few,TRBV5-1,TGCGCCAGCAGCTCCCCTGGGGGGCGCGGCTACACCTTC,CASSSPGGRGYTF
TRBJ1-1,-,-,TRBV20-1,TGCAGTGCCCGTCTGAACACTGAAGCTTTCTTT,CSARLNTEAFF
TRBJ2-3,TRBD2,-,TRBV7-7,TGTGCCAGCAGTCCGGGGGGAAAGGGCACAGATACGCAGTATTTT,CASSPGGKGTDTQYF
TRBJ2-3,TRBD2,few,TRBV29-1,TGCAGCGTTAGTCTAGCGGGGGGCCCGGATACGCAGTATTTT,CSVSLAGGPDTQYF
TRBJ1-4,-,few,TRBV12-3/TRBV12-4,TGTGCCAGCAGTTCAGCCGGGGGCAATCGTGGAAAACTGTTTTTT,CASSSAGGNRGKLFF
TRBJ1-6,TRBD1,few,TRBV25-1,TGTGCCAGCAGTGGATCGGGACAGGGTAATTCACCCCTCCACTTT,CASSGSGQGNSPLHF
TRBJ2-6,-,few,TRBV10-3,TGTGCCATCAGTGAGTCCAAGGCTCTGGGACCCGAAGCTGGGGCCAACGTCCTGACTTTC,CAISESKALGPEAGANVLTF
TRBJ2-1,TRBD1,-,TRBV5-1,TGCGCCAGCAGCTTCTCCACAGGGGGTGGAAATGAGCAGTTCTTC,CASSFSTGGGNEQFF
TRBJ1-1,TRBD1,once,TRBV27,TGTGCCAGCTACTCAGGGGGGAACACTGAAGCTTTCTTT,CASYSGGNTEAFF
TRBJ1-6,-,few,TRBV3-1,TGTGCCAGCAGCCAAGATTACGGGGGCGGTTGGGATAATTCACCCCTCCACTTT,CASSQDYGGGWDNSPLHF
TRBJ1-6,-,-,TRBV6-2/TRBV6-3,TGTGCCAGCACTCGTCCTCCATCACCCCTCCACTTT,CASTRPPSPLHF
TRBJ1-2,-,-,TRBV5-1,TGCGCCAGCAGCTTGACCCCGGATGGCCGGTCTGGCTACACCTTC,CASSLTPDGRSGYTF
TRBJ1-5,-,once,TRBV5-1,TGCGCCAGCAGCTTGGACGGGTACGGCAATCAGCCCCAGCATTTT,CASSLDGYGNQPQHF
TRBJ1-1,TRBD1,medium-sized,TRBV12-3/TRBV12-4,TGTGCCAGCGGGGACAGGAGAATTAACACTGAAGCTTTCTTT,CASGDRRINTEAFF
TRBJ2-5,-,-,TRBV7-7,TGTGCCAGCAGCTGGAGAAGGAGGGAGACCCAGTACTTC,CASSWRRRETQYF
TRBJ2-1,TRBD2,-,TRBV29-1,TGCAGCGTTGCTACTAGCGGGGAGAATGAGCAGTTCTTC,CSVATSGENEQFF
TRBJ1-1,-,few,TRBV7-9,TGTGCCAGCAGCTTCCGCAGCACTGAAGCTTTCTTT,CASSFRSTEAFF
TRBJ2-4,-,-,TRBV19,TGTGCCAGTAGTATAGTCGGGTCTGGCAAAAACATTCAGTACTTC,CASSIVGSGKNIQYF